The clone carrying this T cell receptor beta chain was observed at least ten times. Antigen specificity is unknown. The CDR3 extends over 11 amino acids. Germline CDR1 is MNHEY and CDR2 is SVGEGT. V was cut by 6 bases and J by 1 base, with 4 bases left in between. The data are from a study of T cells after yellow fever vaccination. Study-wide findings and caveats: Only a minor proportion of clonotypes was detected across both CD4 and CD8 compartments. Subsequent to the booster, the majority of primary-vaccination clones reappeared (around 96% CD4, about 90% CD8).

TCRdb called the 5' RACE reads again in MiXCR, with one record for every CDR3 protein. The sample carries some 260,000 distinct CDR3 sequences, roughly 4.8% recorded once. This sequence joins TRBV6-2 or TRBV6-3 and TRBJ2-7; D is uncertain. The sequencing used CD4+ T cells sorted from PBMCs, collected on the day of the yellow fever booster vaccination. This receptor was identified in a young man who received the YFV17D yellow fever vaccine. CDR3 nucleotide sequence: TGTGCCAGCAGACAGTCCTACGAGCAGTACGTC. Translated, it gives CASRQSYEQYV.